This T cell receptor (beta chain) is drawn from a study of human T cells and chemical hapten exposure. Library construction involved attaching unique molecular identifiers to individual cDNA molecules, which allowed quantitative, reproducible TCR counting. TCRdb fed the RACE reads into MiXCR, producing one record per CDR3 protein. The sample holds fewer than 85,000 distinct CDR3 sequences; approximately 8.1% are singletons and the top ten take approximately 1.5%. With 6 bases removed from V and 8 bases from J, the gap between germline ends came to 20 bases. The germline gives CDR1 MDHEN, CDR2 SYDVKM. There are 15 residues in the CDR3. Comment on this clonotype: The antigen is unknown.

The time point was: healthy volunteer bleed at 6 weeks. Unfractionated whole blood served as the source for total RNA extraction. Study-level results: TCRs above 1 in 1000 frequency stayed constant with DPC sensitization.

This clonotype originated in a female donor in good health. Some clones in this sample may be carry-over from other donors' samples. The sample taken for sequencing was whole blood. The chain joins TRBV28 to TRBJ2-1; a weak D match, TRBD2 (6 bases). The CDR3 is CASSPSGLDEDEQFF. CDR3 sequence (DNA): TGTGCCAGCAGCCCCTCGGGACTCGATGAGGATGAGCAGTTCTTC.